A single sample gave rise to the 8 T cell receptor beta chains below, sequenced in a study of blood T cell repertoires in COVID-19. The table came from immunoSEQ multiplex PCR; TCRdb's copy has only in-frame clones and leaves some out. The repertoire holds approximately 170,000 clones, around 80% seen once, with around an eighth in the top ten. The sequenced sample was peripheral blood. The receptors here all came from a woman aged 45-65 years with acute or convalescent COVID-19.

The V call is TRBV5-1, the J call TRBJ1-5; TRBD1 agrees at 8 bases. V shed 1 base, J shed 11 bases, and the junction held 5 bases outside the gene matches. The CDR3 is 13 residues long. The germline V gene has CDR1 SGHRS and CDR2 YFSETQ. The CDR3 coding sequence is TGCGCCAGCAGCTTGACAGGGGGAGTAACCCAGCATTTT. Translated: CASSLTGGVTQHF.

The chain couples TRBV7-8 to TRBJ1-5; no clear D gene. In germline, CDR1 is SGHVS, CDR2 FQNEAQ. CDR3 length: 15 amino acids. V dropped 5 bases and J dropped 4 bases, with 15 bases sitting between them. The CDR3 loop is CASSLLSTANQPQHF. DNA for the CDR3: TGTGCCAGCAGCCTGCTTTCAACAGCTAATCAGCCCCAGCATTTT.

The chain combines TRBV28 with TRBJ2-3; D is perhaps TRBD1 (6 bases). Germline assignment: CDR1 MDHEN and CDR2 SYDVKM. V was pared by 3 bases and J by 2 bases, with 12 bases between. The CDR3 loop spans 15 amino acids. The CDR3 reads CASSFPRGHTDTQYF. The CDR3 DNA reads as TGTGCCAGCAGTTTCCCCAGGGGACACACAGATACGCAGTATTTT.

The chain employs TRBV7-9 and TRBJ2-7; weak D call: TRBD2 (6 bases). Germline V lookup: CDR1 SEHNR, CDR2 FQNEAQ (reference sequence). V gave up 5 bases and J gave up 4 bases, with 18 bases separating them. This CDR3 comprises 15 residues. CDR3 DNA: TGTGCCAGCAGCGCAACAGGCTCTAGCGCGTACGAGCAGTACTTC. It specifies CASSATGSSAYEQYF.

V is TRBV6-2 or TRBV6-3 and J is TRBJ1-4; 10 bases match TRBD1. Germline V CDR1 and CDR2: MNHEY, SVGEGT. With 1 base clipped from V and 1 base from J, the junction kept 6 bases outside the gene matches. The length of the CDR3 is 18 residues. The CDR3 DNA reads TGTGCCAGCAGTTACTACGGGACAGGGGCAAGAACTAATGAAAAACTGTTTTTT. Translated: CASSYYGTGARTNEKLFF.

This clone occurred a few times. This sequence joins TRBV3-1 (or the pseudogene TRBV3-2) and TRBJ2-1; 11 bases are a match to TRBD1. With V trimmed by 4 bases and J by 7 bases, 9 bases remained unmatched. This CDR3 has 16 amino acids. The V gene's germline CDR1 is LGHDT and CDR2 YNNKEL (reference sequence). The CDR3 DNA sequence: TGTGCCAGCAGCCGATTATACGGACAGGGGGCTAATGAGCAGTTCTTC. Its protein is CASSRLYGQGANEQFF.

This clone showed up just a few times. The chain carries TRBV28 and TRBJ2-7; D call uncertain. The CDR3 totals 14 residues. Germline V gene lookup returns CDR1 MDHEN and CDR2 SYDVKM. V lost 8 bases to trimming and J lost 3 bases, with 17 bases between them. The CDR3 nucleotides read TGTGCCAGCGAACCTAACAGTTTTAACTACGAGCAGTACTTC. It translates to CASEPNSFNYEQYF.

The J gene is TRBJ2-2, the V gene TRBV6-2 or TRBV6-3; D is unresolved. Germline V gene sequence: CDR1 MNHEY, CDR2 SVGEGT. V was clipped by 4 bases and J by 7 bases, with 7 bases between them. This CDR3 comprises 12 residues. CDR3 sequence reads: CASSSTIGELFF. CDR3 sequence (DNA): TGTGCCAGCAGTTCGACAATCGGGGAGCTGTTTTTT.